This TCR beta chain was recovered during a study of early T cells in non-severe SARS-CoV-2 infection. Study information: Whole-blood bulk RNA, unsorted, was sequenced, and chains were unpaired.

This clonotype has at least ten counts. The germline CDR1 and CDR2 sequences are SGHDN and FVKESK. The CDR3 consists of 15 residues. Trimming took off 4 bases at V and 4 bases at J, with 13 bases between the two ends. From the 5' RACE reads, TCRdb called clonotypes with MiXCR, one entry per CDR3 protein. The table includes roughly 51,000 distinct CDR3 sequences, around 6.9% detected once. This rearrangement joins TRBV14 to TRBJ2-2; D gene unclear. The sample here was whole blood, taken at baseline. This sequence was found in an adult who was a healthcare worker with PCR-confirmed SARS-CoV-2 infection or an uninfected control (not recorded which). CDR3: CASSRGSRPTGELFF. The CDR3, as DNA: TGTGCCAGCAGCCGTGGGTCCCGACCCACCGGGGAGCTGTTTTTT. The full variable domain, in which reference TRBV14 and TRBJ2-2 provide the parts outside the CDR3, is EAGVTQFPSHSVIEKGQTVTLRCDPISGHDNLYWYRRVMGKEIKFLLHFVKESKQDESGMPNNRFLAERTGGTYSTLKVQPAELEDSGVYFCASSRGSRPTGELFFGEGSRLTVL.